This TCR beta chain was retrieved from a study of early T cells in non-severe SARS-CoV-2 infection. Study-level background: It was bulk RNA from unsorted whole blood that was sequenced, and the chains were unpaired. Study results and limitations: VDJdb matching favored anti-spike CD8 responses, missing private and CD4 specificities.

Of note for this clonotype: No antigen is known for it.

Separate cDNA molecules each had unique molecular identifiers attached to them. TCRdb itself ran the 5' RACE reads through MiXCR, one entry per CDR3 protein. Of roughly 120,000 distinct CDR3 sequences detected, more than 12% appear once; the ten largest clones hold 21%. The receptor was derived from an adult who was a healthcare worker with PCR-confirmed SARS-CoV-2 infection or an uninfected control (not recorded which). The specimen was whole blood.

CDR3 sequence reads: CASSSGGLAKNIQYF. CDR3 in DNA: TGTGCCAGCAGCTCCGGGGGGTTGGCCAAAAACATTCAGTACTTC. V and J are TRBV12-3 or TRBV12-4 and TRBJ2-4; 7 bases fit TRBD2. CDR3 length equals 15 residues. J lost 1 base, V lost 6 bases, and 6 bases had no gene match.